This T cell receptor (beta chain) was sequenced for a study of blood T cell repertoires in COVID-19. For the study at large: Donors in the United States, Italy and Spain gave samples during acute or convalescent COVID-19. PBMCs, B-cell-depleted T cells, or T cells provided the cDNA or gDNA that made up the material.

Deletions cut 2 bases from V and 5 bases from J, with 10 bases between. This CDR3 spans 15 amino acids. In germline, CDR1 is WSHSY, CDR2 SAAADI. Authors' methods: The authors estimated nucleated cell counts from reference gene primer amplification. Data came from immunoSEQ multiplex PCR; TCRdb stores just in-frame clones and leaves some out. The D gene and trimming were derived from the DNA, and the V and J assignments and clone size from that table. Of roughly 110,000 clones listed, 90% to 95% were seen once; the top ten hold around 1.2%. V is TRBV10-2 and J is TRBJ1-6; D remains ambiguous. The sample was peripheral blood. This clonotype was obtained from a woman aged 25-40 years with acute or convalescent COVID-19. CDR3 bases: TGCGCCAGCAGTGAGGAGGCAGATGATAATTCACCCCTCCACTTT. This gives the protein CASSEEADDNSPLHF.